At least ten counts were recorded for the clone carrying this T cell receptor beta chain. Antigen unknown. The data belong to a study of cytotoxic CD8 clonotypes in ibrutinib-treated CLL. Study observations and caveats: Public clonotypes occurred uncommonly; on treatment, they contracted or remained stable.

Only in-frame clones appear in the TCRdb table, and some are missing; sequencing was by immunoSEQ multiplex PCR. The profile covers approximately 50,000 clones, with roughly 49% appearing a single time and 20% to 30% taken by the ten largest. Germline CDR1 LNHDA, CDR2 SQIVND (reference sequence). The V gene lost 5 bases and the J gene lost 3 bases, with 11 bases spanning the gap. This CDR3 contains 13 residues. The specimen comprised PBMCs, sampled at disease progression, from a patient treated with ibrutinib. V is TRBV19 and J is TRBJ2-7, with a tentative D call TRBD1 (6 bases). The clonotype originates from a human donor with chronic lymphocytic leukemia. For the CDR3, the DNA is TGTGCCAGTAGTCCCACAGGGTACTACGAGCAGTACTTC. Translating gives CASSPTGYYEQYF.